These T cell receptor beta chains were read from a single sample in a study of regulatory T cells in long-lasting Graves disease. TCRdb reprocessed the multiplex PCR reads with MiXCR, giving one entry per CDR3 protein. The sample has around 460,000 distinct CDR3 sequences, approximately 14% seen once; the top ten hold around a sixth. These data were also reused for a study on T cells in Graves' hyperthyroidism and ophthalmopathy.

The sample was peripheral blood mononuclear cells (PBMCs), taken at new diagnosis, from a patient treated with antithyroid drugs. These receptors all stem from a woman between 45 and 60 years old with Graves disease. Each CDR3 is given with its conserved first and last residue. Each record gives: J gene, D gene, clone size, V gene, CDR3 DNA, CDR3 protein. The D gene is left open where the match is weak. Clone sizes are given selectively: once, few, many, or a class where the clone is expanded.

>TRBJ2-1|TRBD2|many|TRBV5-1
TGCGCCAGCAGCTTGGGCCGGGGACTAGCGGGGGACAATGAGCAGTTCTTC
CASSLGRGLAGDNEQFF
>TRBJ2-2|TRBD1|many|TRBV12-5
TGTGCTAGTGGTTTACCGGGACAGGGGCCGACCGGGGAGCTGTTTTTT
CASGLPGQGPTGELFF
>TRBJ1-1|.|many|TRBV6-1
TGTGCCAGCAGGGGGGGGCGGGGGTACACTGAAGCTTTCTTT
CASRGGRGYTEAFF
>TRBJ1-1|.|few|TRBV19
TGTGCCAGTAGTATGTTACCCAGGAACACTGAAGCTTTCTTT
CASSMLPRNTEAFF
>TRBJ2-7|TRBD2|many|TRBV10-3
TGTGCCATCAGTGATGTTGGACTAGCGGGAGGCTACGAGCAGTACTTC
CAISDVGLAGGYEQYF
>TRBJ2-5|.|.|TRBV28
TGTGCCAGCAGAAAACACAGGGGAGGCGAGACCCAGTACTTC
CASRKHRGGETQYF
>TRBJ1-5|TRBD1|many|TRBV27
TGTGCCAGCAGTTCCTCTCCAGGACAGGGCATGCCCCAGCATTTT
CASSSSPGQGMPQHF
>TRBJ2-7|.|many|TRBV7-8
TGTGCCAGCAGCTTCTTCCCGGGGGAAAACTACGAGCAGTACTTC
CASSFFPGENYEQYF
>TRBJ2-1|TRBD1|many|TRBV7-9
TGTGCCAGCAGCCGGACAGGGACTGAGCAGTTCTTC
CASSRTGTEQFF
>TRBJ1-5|TRBD1|many|TRBV20-1
TGCAGTGCTCGCCGGGACAGTAACAATCAGCCCCAGCATTTT
CSARRDSNNQPQHF
>TRBJ1-5|TRBD1|many|TRBV6-1
TGTGCCAGTTATAGGGGGCACGGCCAGCCCCAGCATTTT
CASYRGHGQPQHF
>TRBJ2-1|TRBD1|few|TRBV19
TGTGCCAGTAGTACCCCCGGGACAGAGGCCCTCGATGAGCAGTTCTTC
CASSTPGTEALDEQFF
>TRBJ2-7|.|many|TRBV12-3/TRBV12-4
TGTGCCAGCGGTCGTAGGTCCCACGAGCAGTACTTC
CASGRRSHEQYF
>TRBJ1-1|.|few|TRBV28
TGTGCCAGCAGTCGACCCGGGCCGGGGACTGAAGCTTTCTTT
CASSRPGPGTEAFF
>TRBJ1-4|.|.|TRBV5-1
TGCGCCAGCAGCTTTGGGGAAGTCGGTGAAAAACTGTTTTTT
CASSFGEVGEKLFF
>TRBJ1-1|TRBD1|many|TRBV5-1
TGCGCCAGCAGTCTTCGGGACAGGGCCACGAACACTGAAGCTTTCTTT
CASSLRDRATNTEAFF
>TRBJ2-7|.|many|TRBV30
TGTGCCTGGAGCTCGACTGGAAGCTTGGAGCAGTACTTC
CAWSSTGSLEQYF
>TRBJ1-2|TRBD1|few|TRBV7-9
TGTGCCAGCAGCCAAGGGGACAGCGGGTCGTGGGGCTACACCTTC
CASSQGDSGSWGYTF
>TRBJ2-1|.|many|TRBV28
TGTGCCAGCAGTGTCATGGCCGAATACAATGAGCAGTTCTTC
CASSVMAEYNEQFF
>TRBJ2-1|TRBD1|many|TRBV5-1
TGCGCCAGCAGCTTGTCGCCAGGGGGCGTTGTGTGGTTCTTC
CASSLSPGGVVWFF
>TRBJ2-2|.|.|TRBV19
TGTGCCAGTAGTGGCCCTGTCGCCGGGGAGCTGTTTTTT
CASSGPVAGELFF
>TRBJ2-1|TRBD2|.|TRBV20-1
TGCAGTGCTAGCGGGAGGCCGAATGAGCAGTTCTTC
CSASGRPNEQFF
>TRBJ1-6|.|many|TRBV5-1
TGCGCCAGCAGCTTGGTATCGTATTTGGAAAATTCACCCCTCCACTTT
CASSLVSYLENSPLHF
>TRBJ2-2|.|few|TRBV7-9
TGTGCCAGCAGCCTGACGTTTGACGGGGAGCTGTTTTTT
CASSLTFDGELFF
>TRBJ1-1|TRBD1|many|TRBV11-2
TGTGCCAGCAGCTCCGACCGGGACAGGGGGTGGTATTCAGACACTGAAGCTTTCTTT
CASSSDRDRGWYSDTEAFF
>TRBJ2-3|.|.|TRBV13
TGTGCCAGCAGCTTAGTGGTAAGGGGATCCACAGATACGCAGTATTTT
CASSLVVRGSTDTQYF
>TRBJ2-7|.|.|TRBV9
TGTGCCAGCAGCGGGGGGATTCGGGACGAGCAGTACTTC
CASSGGIRDEQYF
>TRBJ1-2|.|.|TRBV5-1
TGCGCCAGCAGCTGGGACATTAACTATGGCTACACCTTC
CASSWDINYGYTF
>TRBJ2-3|.|many|TRBV7-3
TGTGCCAGCAGCATGGCGGGGAGCACAGATACGCAGTATTTT
CASSMAGSTDTQYF
>TRBJ1-6|.|few|TRBV3-1
TGTGCCAGCAGCCAAGATCACAGACTCCGGATTTATTCACCCCTCCACTTT
CASSQDHRLRIYSPLHF
>TRBJ1-1|.|few|TRBV27
TGTGCCAGCAGTTTATTGGCAGGGGCGGTTACTGAAGCTTTCTTT
CASSLLAGAVTEAFF
>TRBJ1-5|.|many|TRBV12-3/TRBV12-4
TGTGCCAGCAGTTTAGCGCTTCGGGTGTTGGATATTAGCAATCAGCCCCAGCATTTT
CASSLALRVLDISNQPQHF